This T cell receptor beta chain was profiled in a study of blood T cell repertoires in COVID-19 (dated by TCRdb to 2018 to 2020). Regarding the study in general: Collaborator samples came from the United States, Italy and Spain and covered acute and convalescent phases of COVID-19. A freely available public database, intended as a resource for researchers studying the immune response to SARS-CoV-2, is where the repertoires were released. The samples were drawn from the first 160 participants of the ongoing ImmuneRACE study and from more than 1,000 subjects provided by 6 global collaborators. The prospective study material was composed of cDNA or gDNA derived from T cells, B-cell-depleted T cells, or PBMCs. A de-identified subject ID, COVID-19 status, age in years and sex were almost always included in the sample metadata. Subjects who had been exposed to COVID-19, were actively infected with it, or had recovered from it provided the deeply sampled blood TCRbeta repertoires that made up the dataset. Where HLA class I and class II types were available, the types were taken from metadata supplied by the sample provider, not from assay-based typing.

Concerning this clone itself: The antigen it binds to is not known. Nothing much larger sits one base from this clone, and base qualities are not available.

CDR1 MGHRA and CDR2 YSYEKL are derived from the germline V gene. Inclusive of the bounding cysteine and phenylalanine, the CDR3 is 15 residues long. Solely the CDR3 DNA is kept, with 45 bases framed from the first base. V is pared back by 0 bases and J by 5 bases, with 13 bases lying between the germline termini. Broader findings and caveats from the paper: Clinical and demographic metadata were provided uncurated, with the amount varying by source and participant.

TCRbeta CDR3 regions were amplified from genomic DNA using the immunoSEQ Assay, a bias-controlled multiplex PCR. The paper's processing steps were these. Within the assay, amplification of reference gene primers was used to estimate how many nucleated cells each sample contained. To quantify the absolute abundance of each unique TCRbeta CDR3 rearrangement, sequence reads were collapsed and filtered. Productive Simpson clonality was computed per sample as the square root of Simpson's diversity index over productive rearrangements. TCRdb stores this immuneACCESS table with in-frame sequences only. Part of the clones is absent; in the studies checked, under half of the shortfall reflects unresolved V genes, and no reason is known for the rest. V, J and clone size are those of that table, while D and trimming were read from the DNA. Within this sample are around 150,000 clones, with 85% of them counted one time only. The ten largest clonotypes hold 3.3% of the sample.

Whole blood was collected in K2EDTA tubes by collaborating institutions according to the institutions' own protocols. For TCRbeta analysis, collaborators shipped samples as frozen whole blood, isolated PBMCs, or DNA extracted from either of those sample types. The origin of this receptor is a human donor with acute or convalescent COVID-19. The donor label of this sample is uncertain. Sequencing was performed on peripheral blood. Recombination linked TRBV4-1 to TRBJ1-1, with TRBD1 as a weak D call on 5 bases. The DNA reads as follows: TGCGCCAGCAGCCAAGAGGGACGGGGGAATACTGAAGCTTTCTTT. Translated, it reads CASSQEGRGNTEAFF.